Listed below are T cell receptor beta chains from one sample, sequenced in a study of shared clonotypes between healthy human individuals. Some clones are missing from TCRdb's copy, which holds only in-frame ones; the method was immunoSEQ multiplex PCR. The sample holds roughly 1 million clones; approximately 68% are singletons and the top ten take nearly 1.5%. Sequencing input: memory CD4+ T cells sorted from blood. These receptors were obtained from a man in his late teens or twenties in good health. Each CDR3 is given with its conserved first and last residue. The D gene is left open where the match is weak. The size of a clone is reported for some rows only, either as once, few or many, or as a class for expanded clones.

>TRBJ2-1|-|TRBD2|TRBV9
TGTGCCAGCAGCGTAGTTGGAGCGGGAGGCGCGGTTGAGCAGTTCTTC
CASSVVGAGGAVEQFF
>TRBJ2-5|-|TRBD2|TRBV5-4
TGTGCCAGCAGCTCGGGGACTAGCTATAGGGAGACCCAGTACTTC
CASSSGTSYRETQYF
>TRBJ1-5|-|-|TRBV19
TGTGCCAGTACCTATTACGGGGGTGGTCAGCCCCAGCATTTT
CASTYYGGGQPQHF
>TRBJ2-3|once|-|TRBV18
TGTGCCAGCTCACCGTACTCTAGCACAGATACGCAGTATTTT
CASSPYSSTDTQYF
>TRBJ1-5|-|-|TRBV7-9
TGTGCCAGCAGCTTTGAGACATATAGCAATCAGCCCCAGCATTTT
CASSFETYSNQPQHF
>TRBJ2-3|-|TRBD2|TRBV9
TGTGCCAGCACCGGACTAGCGGGGGGGCCAGATACGCAGTATTTT
CASTGLAGGPDTQYF
>TRBJ2-5|-|-|TRBV7-2
TGTGCCAGCAGCCTGCTTCAAGAGACCCAGTACTTC
CASSLLQETQYF
>TRBJ1-3|-|-|TRBV11-3
TGTGCCAGCAGCCCCCGACCGTCCCCCCGGCGGACCTCTGGAAACACCATATATTTT
CASSPRPSPRRTSGNTIYF
>TRBJ1-5|-|-|TRBV4-1
TGCGCCAGCAGCCAAGGTTGGGGATTGGGCAATCAGCCCCAGCATTTT
CASSQGWGLGNQPQHF
>TRBJ2-5|-|-|TRBV10-1
TGCGCCAGCAGTGCGGGAGGGGGCGTGGAGACCCAGTACTTC
CASSAGGGVETQYF
>TRBJ2-7|-|TRBD1|TRBV13
TGTGCCAGCAGCCCGCCCTACCGACAGGGCGAAACAGGGCAGTACTTC
CASSPPYRQGETGQYF
>TRBJ1-2|-|TRBD1|TRBV6-1
TGTGCCAGCAGTGAACACGGGACAGCGGGCGGCTACACCTTC
CASSEHGTAGGYTF
>TRBJ2-7|-|TRBD2|TRBV9
TGTGCCAGCAGCGGGATAGCGGGAGTCACTTACTCCTACGAGCAGTACTTC
CASSGIAGVTYSYEQYF
>TRBJ1-5|-|-|TRBV6-1
TGTGCCAGCAGTGAAGGGGGCGGCAATCAGCCCCAGCATTTT
CASSEGGGNQPQHF
>TRBJ1-4|-|-|TRBV7-2
TGTGCCAGCAGCTCATCTGTCCTAGGTGCAACTAATGAAAAACTGTTTTTT
CASSSSVLGATNEKLFF
>TRBJ1-2|-|-|TRBV7-8
TGTGCCAGCAGCTTTTGGGGCCGTGGTGGTGGTGGCTACACCTTC
CASSFWGRGGGGYTF
>TRBJ1-1|many|-|TRBV5-4
TGTGCCAGCAGCGTGAAGGGGTTTTACACTGAAGCTTTCTTT
CASSVKGFYTEAFF
>TRBJ2-7|-|TRBD1|TRBV28
TGTGCCAGCAGTTCCCCCGGACAGGGTGCATACGAGCAGTACTTC
CASSSPGQGAYEQYF
>TRBJ1-1|once|TRBD1|TRBV9
TGTGCCAGCAGCGTCGGCACAGGGGGCGCTTTTAACACTGAAGCTTTCTTT
CASSVGTGGAFNTEAFF
>TRBJ2-7|few|TRBD2|TRBV5-4
TGTGCCAGCAGCCCGGGGACTAGGGGAGTTGAAGAGCAGTACTTC
CASSPGTRGVEEQYF
>TRBJ1-1|-|-|TRBV4-1
TGCGCCAGCAGCCAAGACCCAGTGCAGACCCTGAACACTGAAGCTTTCTTT
CASSQDPVQTLNTEAFF
>TRBJ1-2|-|-|TRBV4-3
TGCGCCAGCACCCCCAAGACGCGCCCCTTAAGAAAAAGACTCTATGGCTACACCTTC
CASTPKTRPLRKRLYGYTF
>TRBJ1-4|-|TRBD1|TRBV4-2
TGTGCCAGCAGCATCTGGGCAGGGGGAAATGAAAAACTGTTTTTT
CASSIWAGGNEKLFF
>TRBJ2-7|few|-|TRBV6-6
TGTGCCAGCAGTACCAATTCTTACGAGCAGTACTTC
CASSTNSYEQYF
>TRBJ1-3|-|-|TRBV7-2
TGTGCCAGCAGCCCCCAGGGAGCGGTCCTTACTGGAAACACCATATATTTT
CASSPQGAVLTGNTIYF
>TRBJ2-2|-|-|TRBV6-6
TGTGCCAGTGGGACAAAGAACACCGGGGAGCTGTTTTTT
CASGTKNTGELFF
>TRBJ2-1|-|TRBD2|TRBV5-1
TGCGCCAGCAGGAGCGGGGTCAGCTCCTACAATGAGCAGTTCTTC
CASRSGVSSYNEQFF
>TRBJ2-1|-|TRBD1|TRBV11-3
TGTGCCAGCAGCCGGGACAGTCTCTACAATGAGCAGTTCTTC
CASSRDSLYNEQFF
>TRBJ1-4|-|-|TRBV10-3
TGTGCCATCAGTGAAGGAGCAACTAATGAAAAACTGTTTTTT
CAISEGATNEKLFF
>TRBJ2-7|-|TRBD1|TRBV27
TGTGCCAGCAGTTTGCAGGGGGCGCGGTACGAGCAGTACTTC
CASSLQGARYEQYF
>TRBJ2-5|-|-|TRBV18
TGTGCCAGCTCACCTAGCGGGACAGGGCAAGAGACCCAGTACTTC
CASSPSGTGQETQYF
>TRBJ1-1|-|-|TRBV6-6
TGTGCCAGCAGTGGGGGAAGGAACACTGAAGCTTTCTTT
CASSGGRNTEAFF
>TRBJ2-3|few|-|TRBV6-5
TGTGCCAGCACCCTTCAAGATACGCAGTATTTT
CASTLQDTQYF
>TRBJ2-7|few|TRBD1|TRBV18
TGTGCCAGCTCATCTACAGGGGGTAGTGGCTCCTACGAGCAGTACTTC
CASSSTGGSGSYEQYF
>TRBJ2-1|-|TRBD1|TRBV5-4
TGTGCCAGCAGCTTGTATCAGGGACAGGTTAATGAGCAGTTCTTC
CASSLYQGQVNEQFF
>TRBJ1-5|-|-|TRBV11-2
TGTGCCAGCAGCTTAGGGGCTAGCAATCAGCCCCAGCATTTT
CASSLGASNQPQHF
>TRBJ2-7|-|TRBD1|TRBV10-3
TGTGCCATCAGCTCGACAGGGTTACAGGAGCAGTACTTC
CAISSTGLQEQYF
>TRBJ1-1|-|TRBD1|TRBV19
TGTGCCAGTAGTGCAACAGGGGGCGCGGACACTGAAGCTTTCTTT
CASSATGGADTEAFF
>TRBJ2-1|-|TRBD1|TRBV10-2
TGCGCCAGCAGTGCCGGGACAGGGAGCTACAATGAGCAGTTCTTC
CASSAGTGSYNEQFF
>TRBJ2-7|-|-|TRBV6-1
TGTGCCAGCAGTGAAGAGGGCATCCCTCCCTACGAGCAGTACTTC
CASSEEGIPPYEQYF
>TRBJ1-4|many|TRBD1|TRBV2
TGTGCCAGCAGTGGACAGGGGGCCTTTGAAAAACTGTTTTTT
CASSGQGAFEKLFF
>TRBJ1-3|-|-|TRBV5-1
TGCGCCAGCAGCTTGCGCAGCTCTGGAAACACCATATATTTT
CASSLRSSGNTIYF
>TRBJ2-3|-|-|TRBV5-1
TGCGCCAGCTTCCCAGGAGAGGGGAAGAGAGATACGCAGTATTTT
CASFPGEGKRDTQYF
>TRBJ2-1|-|TRBD2|TRBV4-1
TGCGCCAGCAGCCAAGAGGGCGGGAGGGCCAACAATGAGCAGTTCTTC
CASSQEGGRANNEQFF
>TRBJ2-1|-|TRBD1|TRBV4-2
TGTGCCAGCAGCCTCCGACAGGGGGTAGGGGATGAGCAGTTCTTC
CASSLRQGVGDEQFF
>TRBJ2-7|-|-|TRBV7-9
TGTGCCAGCAGCTTAGAGGCAGGGTATAACGAGCAGTACTTC
CASSLEAGYNEQYF
>TRBJ2-7|-|TRBD1|TRBV5-6
TGTGCCAGCAGCTTGGGGGGACAGGGCCCAAAAACCTACGAGCAGTACTTC
CASSLGGQGPKTYEQYF
>TRBJ2-7|-|TRBD2|TRBV30
TGTGCCTGGAGCTGGGGACTAGCGGGGGGAACCTACGAGCAGTACTTC
CAWSWGLAGGTYEQYF
>TRBJ2-3|-|TRBD2|TRBV2
TGTGCCAGCAGTGGTCGGGGGGGCTCAGCAGATACGCAGTATTTT
CASSGRGGSADTQYF